The present entry profiles one T cell receptor beta chain with its context. The data were obtained in a study of blood T cell repertoires in COVID-19. As processed by the authors: Quantification of nucleated cells was approximated via reference gene primer amplification. Profiling relied on immunoSEQ multiplex PCR, and the TCRdb table lists in-frame clones only, not all of them. V and J calls and clone size are copied from that table; D and trimming were computed from the DNA. The repertoire has 470,000 or so clones, 70% to 90% of them found once; the top ten carry 3% to 4%. CDR1 is MNHEY, CDR2 SVGAGI, per germline. Trimming stripped 6 bases from V and 1 base from J, with 7 bases between. The CDR3 has 13 amino acids.

The sequence was obtained from a human donor in a cohort sampled during active COVID-19. The chain uses TRBV6-5 and TRBJ1-5, with D uncertain. The sequenced sample consisted of peripheral blood. In DNA form, the CDR3 reads TGTGCCAGCAGGCCTAACAGCAATCAGCCCCAGCATTTT. Translation: CASRPNSNQPQHF.